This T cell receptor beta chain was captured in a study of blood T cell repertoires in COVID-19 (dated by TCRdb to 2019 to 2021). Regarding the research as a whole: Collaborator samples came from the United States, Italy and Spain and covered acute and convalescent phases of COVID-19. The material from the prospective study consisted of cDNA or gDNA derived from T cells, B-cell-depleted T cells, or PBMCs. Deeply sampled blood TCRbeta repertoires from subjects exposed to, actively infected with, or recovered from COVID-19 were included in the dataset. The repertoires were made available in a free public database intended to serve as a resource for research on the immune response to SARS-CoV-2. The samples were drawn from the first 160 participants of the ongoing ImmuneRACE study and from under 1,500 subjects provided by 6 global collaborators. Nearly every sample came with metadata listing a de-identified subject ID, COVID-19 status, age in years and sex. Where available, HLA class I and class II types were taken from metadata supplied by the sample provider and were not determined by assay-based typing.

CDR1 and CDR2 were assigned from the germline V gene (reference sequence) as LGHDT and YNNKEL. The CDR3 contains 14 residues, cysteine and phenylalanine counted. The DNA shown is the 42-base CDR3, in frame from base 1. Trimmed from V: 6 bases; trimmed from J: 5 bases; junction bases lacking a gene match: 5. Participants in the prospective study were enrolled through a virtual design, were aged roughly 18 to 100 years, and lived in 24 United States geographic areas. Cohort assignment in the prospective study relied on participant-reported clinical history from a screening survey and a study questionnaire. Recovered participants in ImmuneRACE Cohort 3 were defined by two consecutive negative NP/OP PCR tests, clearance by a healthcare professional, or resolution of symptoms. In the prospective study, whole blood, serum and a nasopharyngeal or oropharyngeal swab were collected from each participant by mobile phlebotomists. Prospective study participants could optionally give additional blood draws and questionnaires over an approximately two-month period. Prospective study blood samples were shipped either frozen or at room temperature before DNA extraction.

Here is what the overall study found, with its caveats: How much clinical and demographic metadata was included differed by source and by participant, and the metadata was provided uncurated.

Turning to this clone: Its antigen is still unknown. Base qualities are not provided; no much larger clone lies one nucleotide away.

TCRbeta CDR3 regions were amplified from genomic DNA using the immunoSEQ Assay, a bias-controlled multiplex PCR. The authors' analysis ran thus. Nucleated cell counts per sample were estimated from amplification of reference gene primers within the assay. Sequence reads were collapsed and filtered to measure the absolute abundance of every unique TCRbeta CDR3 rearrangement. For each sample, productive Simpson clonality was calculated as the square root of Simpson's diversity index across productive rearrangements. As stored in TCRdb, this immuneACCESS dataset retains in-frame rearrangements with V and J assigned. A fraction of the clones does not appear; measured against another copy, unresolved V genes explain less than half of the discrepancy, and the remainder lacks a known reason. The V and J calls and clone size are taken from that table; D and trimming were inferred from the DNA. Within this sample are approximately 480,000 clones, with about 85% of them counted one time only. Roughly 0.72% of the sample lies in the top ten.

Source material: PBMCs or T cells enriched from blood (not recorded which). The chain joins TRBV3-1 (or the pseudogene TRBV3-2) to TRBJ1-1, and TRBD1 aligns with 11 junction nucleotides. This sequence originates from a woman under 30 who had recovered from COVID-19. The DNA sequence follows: TGTGCCAGCAGGGGACAGGGGGGGAGGACTGAAGCTTTCTTT. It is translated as CASRGQGGRTEAFF.